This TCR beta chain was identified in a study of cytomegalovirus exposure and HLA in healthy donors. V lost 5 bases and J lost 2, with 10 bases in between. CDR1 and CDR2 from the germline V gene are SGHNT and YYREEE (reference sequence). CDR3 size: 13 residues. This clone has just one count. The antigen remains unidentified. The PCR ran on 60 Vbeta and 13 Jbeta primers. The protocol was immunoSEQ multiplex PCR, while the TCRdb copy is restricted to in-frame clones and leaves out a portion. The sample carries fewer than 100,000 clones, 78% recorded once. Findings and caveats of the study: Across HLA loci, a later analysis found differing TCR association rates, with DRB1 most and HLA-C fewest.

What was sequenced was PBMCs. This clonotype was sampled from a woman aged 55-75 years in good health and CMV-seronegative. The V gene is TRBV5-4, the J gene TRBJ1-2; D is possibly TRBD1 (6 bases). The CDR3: CASRRTGNYGYTF. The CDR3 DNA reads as TGTGCCAGCAGGAGAACAGGGAACTATGGCTACACCTTC.